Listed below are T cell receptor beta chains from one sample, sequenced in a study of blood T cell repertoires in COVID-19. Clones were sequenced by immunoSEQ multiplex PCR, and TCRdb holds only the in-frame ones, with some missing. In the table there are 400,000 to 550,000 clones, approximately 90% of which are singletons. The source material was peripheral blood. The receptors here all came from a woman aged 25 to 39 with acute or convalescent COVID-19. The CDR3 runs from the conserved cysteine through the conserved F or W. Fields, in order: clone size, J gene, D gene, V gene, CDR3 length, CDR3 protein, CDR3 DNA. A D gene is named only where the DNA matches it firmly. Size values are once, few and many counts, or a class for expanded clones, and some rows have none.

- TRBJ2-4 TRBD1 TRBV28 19 CASSGTDRGKHLAKNIQYF TGTGCCAGCAGTGGGACCGACAGGGGAAAACATCTAGCCAAAAACATTCAGTACTTC
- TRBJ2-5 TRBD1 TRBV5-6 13 CASSYRGQETQYF TGTGCCAGCAGCTACAGGGGCCAAGAGACCCAGTACTTC
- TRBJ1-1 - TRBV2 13 CATGAGPSFGAFF TGTGCCACTGGGGCGGGACCGAGTTTCGGAGCTTTCTTT
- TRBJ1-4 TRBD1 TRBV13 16 CASSDRTGATNEKLFF TGTGCCAGCAGCGACCGGACAGGAGCAACTAATGAAAAACTGTTTTTT
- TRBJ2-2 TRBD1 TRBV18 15 CASSLRDRDTGELFF TGTGCCAGCTCACTCCGGGACAGGGACACCGGGGAGCTGTTTTTT
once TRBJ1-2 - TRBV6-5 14 CASRGSTAHYGYTF TGTGCCAGCAGAGGATCGACAGCCCACTATGGCTACACCTTC
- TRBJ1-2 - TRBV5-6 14 CASSFTRVEYGYTF TGTGCCAGCAGCTTTACGAGGGTGGAATATGGCTACACCTTC
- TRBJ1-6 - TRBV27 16 CASSPSTALPNSPLHF TGTGCCAGCAGTCCCTCGACAGCCCTCCCCAATTCACCCCTCCACTTT
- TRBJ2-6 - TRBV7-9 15 CASSPRLSGANVLTF TGTGCCAGCAGCCCCCGACTGTCTGGGGCCAACGTCCTGACTTTC
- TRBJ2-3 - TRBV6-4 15 CASSDRLQHTDTQYF TGTGCCAGCAGTGACCGTTTACAGCACACAGATACGCAGTATTTT